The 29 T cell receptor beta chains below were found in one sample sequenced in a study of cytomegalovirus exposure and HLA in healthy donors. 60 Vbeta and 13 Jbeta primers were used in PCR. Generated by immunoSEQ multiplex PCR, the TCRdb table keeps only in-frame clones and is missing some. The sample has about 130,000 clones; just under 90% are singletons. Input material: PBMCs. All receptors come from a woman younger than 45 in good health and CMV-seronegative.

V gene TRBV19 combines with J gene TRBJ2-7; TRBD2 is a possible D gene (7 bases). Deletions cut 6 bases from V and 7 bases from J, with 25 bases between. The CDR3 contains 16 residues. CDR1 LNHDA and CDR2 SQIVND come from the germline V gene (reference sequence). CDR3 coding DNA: TGTGCCAGTAGCCTTCGGAGAGGACTAGGTCAGGGGGAGCAGTACTTC. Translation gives CASSLRRGLGQGEQYF. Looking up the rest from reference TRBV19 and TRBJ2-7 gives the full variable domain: DGGITQSPKYLFRKEGQNVTLSCEQNLNHDAMYWYRQDPGQGLRLIYYSQIVNDFQKGDIAEGYSVSREKKESFPLTVTSAQKNPTAFYLCASSLRRGLGQGEQYFGPGTRLTVT.

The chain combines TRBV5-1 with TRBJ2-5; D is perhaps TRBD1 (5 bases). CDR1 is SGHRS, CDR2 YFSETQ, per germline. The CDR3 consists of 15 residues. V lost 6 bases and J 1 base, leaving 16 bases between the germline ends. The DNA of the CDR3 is TGCGCCAGCACCGTCTTAGGGGCGGCCCAAGAGACCCAGTACTTC. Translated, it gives CASTVLGAAQETQYF.

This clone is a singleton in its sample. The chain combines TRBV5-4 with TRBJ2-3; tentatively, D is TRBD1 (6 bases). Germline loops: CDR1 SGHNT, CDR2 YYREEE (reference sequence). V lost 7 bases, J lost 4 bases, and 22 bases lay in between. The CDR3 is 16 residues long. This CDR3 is CASSLHGQTTADTQYF. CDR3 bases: TGTGCCAGCTCTCTACACGGACAGACAACAGCAGATACGCAGTATTTT.

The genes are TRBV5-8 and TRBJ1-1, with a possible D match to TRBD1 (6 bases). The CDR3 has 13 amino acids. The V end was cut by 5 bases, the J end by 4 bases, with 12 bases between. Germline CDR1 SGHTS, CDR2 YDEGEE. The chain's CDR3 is CASSHTGPTEAFF. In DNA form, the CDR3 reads TGTGCCAGCAGTCATACAGGGCCCACTGAAGCTTTCTTT. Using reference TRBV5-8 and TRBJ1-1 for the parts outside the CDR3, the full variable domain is EAGVTQSPTHLIKTRGQQATLRCSPISGHTSVYWYQQALGLGLQFLLWYDEGEERNRGNFPPRFSGRQFPNYSSELNVNALELEDSALYLCASSHTGPTEAFFGQGTRLTVV.

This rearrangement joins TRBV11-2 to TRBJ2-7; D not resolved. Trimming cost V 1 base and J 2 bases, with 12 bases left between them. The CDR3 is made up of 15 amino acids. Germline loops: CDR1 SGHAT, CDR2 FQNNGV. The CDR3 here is CASSLAVGRTYEQYF. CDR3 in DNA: TGTGCCAGCAGCTTAGCGGTGGGCCGCACCTACGAGCAGTACTTC.

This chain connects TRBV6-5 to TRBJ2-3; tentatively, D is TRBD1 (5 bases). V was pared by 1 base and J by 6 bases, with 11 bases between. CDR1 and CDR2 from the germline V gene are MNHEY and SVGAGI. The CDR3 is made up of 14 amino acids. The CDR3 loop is CASSYFVGADTQYF. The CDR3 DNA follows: TGTGCCAGCAGTTACTTTGTAGGGGCGGATACGCAGTATTTT.

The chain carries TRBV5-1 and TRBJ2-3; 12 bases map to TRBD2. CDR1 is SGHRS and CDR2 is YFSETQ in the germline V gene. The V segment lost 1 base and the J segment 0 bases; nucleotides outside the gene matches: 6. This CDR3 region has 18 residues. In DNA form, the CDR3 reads TGCGCCAGCAGCTTGAATCTAGCGGGGGGGCGGAGCACAGATACGCAGTATTTT. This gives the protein CASSLNLAGGRSTDTQYF.

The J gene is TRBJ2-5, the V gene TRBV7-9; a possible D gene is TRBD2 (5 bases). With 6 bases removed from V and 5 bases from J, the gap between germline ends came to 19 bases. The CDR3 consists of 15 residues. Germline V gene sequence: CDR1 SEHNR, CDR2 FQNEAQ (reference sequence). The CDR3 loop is CASSPRPARGETQYF. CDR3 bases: TGTGCCAGCAGTCCTCGGCCAGCTCGAGGGGAGACCCAGTACTTC. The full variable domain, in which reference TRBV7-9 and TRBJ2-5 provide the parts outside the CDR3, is DTGVSQNPRHKITKRGQNVTFRCDPISEHNRLYWYRQTLGQGPEFLTYFQNEAQLEKSRLLSDRFSAERPKGSFSTLEIQRTEQGDSAMYLCASSPRPARGETQYFGPGTRLLVL.

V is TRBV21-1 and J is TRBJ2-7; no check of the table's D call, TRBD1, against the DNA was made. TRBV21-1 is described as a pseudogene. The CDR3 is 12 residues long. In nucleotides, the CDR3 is TGTGCCAGCTTAAAGGGGGCCTACGAGCAGTACTTC. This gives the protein CASLKGAYEQYF.

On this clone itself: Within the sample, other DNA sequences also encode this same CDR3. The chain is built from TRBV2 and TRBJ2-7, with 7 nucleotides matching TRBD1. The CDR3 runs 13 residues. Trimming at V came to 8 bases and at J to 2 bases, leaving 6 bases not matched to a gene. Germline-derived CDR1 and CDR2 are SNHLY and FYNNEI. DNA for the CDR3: TGTGCCAGCGGTAGGGACAGTCCCTACGAGCAGTACTTC. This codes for CASGRDSPYEQYF.

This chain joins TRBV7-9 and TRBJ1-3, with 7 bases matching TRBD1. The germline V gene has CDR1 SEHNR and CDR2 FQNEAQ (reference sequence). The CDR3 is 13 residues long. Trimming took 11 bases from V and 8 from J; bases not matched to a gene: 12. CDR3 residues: CAVSRTGPDTIYF. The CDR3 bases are TGTGCCGTTTCTAGGACAGGTCCTGACACCATATATTTT.

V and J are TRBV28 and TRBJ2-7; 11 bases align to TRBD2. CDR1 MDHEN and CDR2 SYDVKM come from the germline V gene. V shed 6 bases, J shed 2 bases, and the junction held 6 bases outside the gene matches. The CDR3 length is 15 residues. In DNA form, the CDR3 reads TGTGCCAGCAGCCCAGGACTAGCGGGTGCCTACGAGCAGTACTTC. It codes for CASSPGLAGAYEQYF.

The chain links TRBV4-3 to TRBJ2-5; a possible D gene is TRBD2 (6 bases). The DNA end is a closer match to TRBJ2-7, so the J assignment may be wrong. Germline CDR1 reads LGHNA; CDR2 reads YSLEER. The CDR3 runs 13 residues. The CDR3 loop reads CASSQRLVDEQYF. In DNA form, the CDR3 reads TGCGCCAGCAGCCAACGACTAGTTGACGAGCAGTACTTC.

CDR3 amino acids: CASSVDPHETQYF. For the CDR3, the DNA is TGTGCCAGCAGCGTAGACCCACATGAGACCCAGTACTTC. The J gene is TRBJ2-5, the V gene TRBV9; no firm D call. V was shortened by 0 bases and J by 5 bases, with 8 bases between the two germline ends. There are 13 residues in the CDR3. Germline V CDR1 and CDR2: SGDLS, YYNGEE.

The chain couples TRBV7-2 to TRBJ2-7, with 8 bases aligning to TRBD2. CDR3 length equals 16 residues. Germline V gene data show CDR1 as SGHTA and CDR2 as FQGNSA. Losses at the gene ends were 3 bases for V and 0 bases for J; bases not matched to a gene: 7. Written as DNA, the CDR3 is TGTGCCAGCAGCTTTCCTAGCGGGCAGAGCTCCTACGAGCAGTACTTC. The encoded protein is CASSFPSGQSSYEQYF.

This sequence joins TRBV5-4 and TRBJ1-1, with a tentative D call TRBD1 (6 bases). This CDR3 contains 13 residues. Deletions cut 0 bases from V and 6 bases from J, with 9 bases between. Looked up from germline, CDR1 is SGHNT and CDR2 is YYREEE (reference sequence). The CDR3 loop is CASSLVGAPEAFF. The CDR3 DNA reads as TGTGCCAGCAGCTTGGTGGGGGCCCCTGAAGCTTTCTTT.

CDR3 sequence: CASSIGRGRTDTQYF. CDR3 bases: TGTGCCAGTAGTATAGGGCGGGGGCGCACAGATACGCAGTATTTT. The chain couples TRBV19 to TRBJ2-3; possibly TRBD2 for D (7 bases). This CDR3 is 15 amino acids long. V shed 1 base and J shed 1 base, with 9 bases lying between them. Germline loops: CDR1 LNHDA, CDR2 SQIVND (reference sequence).

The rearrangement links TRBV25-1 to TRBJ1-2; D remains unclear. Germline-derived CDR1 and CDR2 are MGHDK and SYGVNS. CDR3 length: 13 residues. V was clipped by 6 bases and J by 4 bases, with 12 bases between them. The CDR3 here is CASSEGMGYGYTF. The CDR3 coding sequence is TGTGCCAGCAGCGAGGGAATGGGCTATGGCTACACCTTC.

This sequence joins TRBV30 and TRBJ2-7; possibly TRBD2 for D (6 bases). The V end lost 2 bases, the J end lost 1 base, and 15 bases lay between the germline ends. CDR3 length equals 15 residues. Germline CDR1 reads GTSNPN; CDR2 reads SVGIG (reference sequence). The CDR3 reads CAWSRGGVKSYEQYF. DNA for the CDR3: TGTGCCTGGAGTCGAGGCGGGGTTAAGTCCTACGAGCAGTACTTC. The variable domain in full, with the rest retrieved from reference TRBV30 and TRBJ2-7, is SQTIHQWPATLVQPVGSPLSLECTVEGTSNPNLYWYRQAAGRGLQLLFYSVGIGQISSEVPQNLSASRPQDRQFILSSKKLLLSDSGFYLCAWSRGGVKSYEQYFGPGTRLTVT.

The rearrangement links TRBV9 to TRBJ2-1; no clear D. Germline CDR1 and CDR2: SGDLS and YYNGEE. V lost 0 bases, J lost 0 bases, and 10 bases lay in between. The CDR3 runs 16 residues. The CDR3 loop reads CASSVERASSYNEQFF. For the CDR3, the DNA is TGTGCCAGCAGCGTAGAAAGAGCGAGCTCCTACAATGAGCAGTTCTTC. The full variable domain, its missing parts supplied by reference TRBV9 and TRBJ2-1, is DSGVTQTPKHLITATGQRVTLRCSPRSGDLSVYWYQQSLDQGLQFLIQYYNGEERAKGNILERFSAQQFPDLHSELNLSSLELGDSALYFCASSVERASSYNEQFFGPGTRLTVL.

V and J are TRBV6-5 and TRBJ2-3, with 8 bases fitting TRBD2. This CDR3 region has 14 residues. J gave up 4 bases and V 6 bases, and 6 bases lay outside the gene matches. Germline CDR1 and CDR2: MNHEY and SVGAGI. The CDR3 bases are TGTGCCAGCAGACAAGGACTAGCCTCAGATACGCAGTATTTT. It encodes CASRQGLASDTQYF.

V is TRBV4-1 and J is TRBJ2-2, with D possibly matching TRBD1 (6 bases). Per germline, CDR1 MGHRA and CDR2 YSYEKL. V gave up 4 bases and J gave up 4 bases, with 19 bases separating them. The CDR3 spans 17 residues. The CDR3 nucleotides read TGCGCCAGCAGCCCCCTCGAGGGACACCTACCCACCGGGGAGCTGTTTTTT. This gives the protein CASSPLEGHLPTGELFF.

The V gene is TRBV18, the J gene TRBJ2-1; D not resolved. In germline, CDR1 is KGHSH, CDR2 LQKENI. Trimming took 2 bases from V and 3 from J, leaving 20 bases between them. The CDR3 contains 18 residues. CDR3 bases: TGTGCCAGCTCACCAAATCTCGAACCAACAAGAAACTACAATGAGCAGTTCTTC. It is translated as CASSPNLEPTRNYNEQFF.

CDR3 residues: CASRTMTGLNYGYTF. CDR3 in DNA: TGTGCCAGCAGAACGATGACAGGATTAAACTATGGCTACACCTTC. The V call is TRBV6-5, the J call TRBJ1-2, with D possibly matching TRBD1 (6 bases). Germline CDR1 reads MNHEY; CDR2 reads SVGAGI. The CDR3 extends over 15 amino acids. V lost 6 bases and J 2 bases, leaving 16 bases between the germline ends.

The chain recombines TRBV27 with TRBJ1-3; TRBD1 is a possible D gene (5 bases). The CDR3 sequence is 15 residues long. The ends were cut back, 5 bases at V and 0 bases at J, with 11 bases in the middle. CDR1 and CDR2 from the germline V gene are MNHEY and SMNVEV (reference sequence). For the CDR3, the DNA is TGTGCCAGCAGTCCCAGGGCCCTCTCTGGAAACACCATATATTTT. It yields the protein CASSPRALSGNTIYF.

CDR3 in amino acids: CASSFRGSLSYEQYF. The CDR3 DNA reads TGTGCCAGCAGTTTCAGAGGGTCCCTATCCTACGAGCAGTACTTC. The chain recombines TRBV28 with TRBJ2-7, with a weak D call TRBD2 (5 bases). The CDR3 has 15 amino acids. V was cut by 3 bases and J by 1 base, with 13 bases left in between. Germline loops: CDR1 MDHEN, CDR2 SYDVKM.

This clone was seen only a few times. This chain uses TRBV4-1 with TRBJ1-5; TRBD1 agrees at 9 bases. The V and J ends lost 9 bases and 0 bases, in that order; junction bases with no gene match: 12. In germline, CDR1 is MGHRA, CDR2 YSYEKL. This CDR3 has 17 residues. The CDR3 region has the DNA TGCGCCAGTAGTCTGACAGGGGGGCCGTATAGCAATCAGCCCCAGCATTTT. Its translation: CASSLTGGPYSNQPQHF.

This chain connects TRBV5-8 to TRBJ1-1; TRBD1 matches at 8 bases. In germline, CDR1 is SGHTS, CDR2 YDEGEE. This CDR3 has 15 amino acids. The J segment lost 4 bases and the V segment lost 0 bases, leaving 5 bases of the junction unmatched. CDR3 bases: TGTGCCAGCAGCTTGGTTGTGACAGGGGTCACTGAAGCTTTCTTT. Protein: CASSLVVTGVTEAFF.

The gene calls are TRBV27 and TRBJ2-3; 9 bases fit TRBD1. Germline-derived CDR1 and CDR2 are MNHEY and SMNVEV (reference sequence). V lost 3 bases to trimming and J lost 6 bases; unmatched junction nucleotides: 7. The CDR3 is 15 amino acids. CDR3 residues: CASSFGTGSMDTQYF. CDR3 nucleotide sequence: TGTGCCAGCAGTTTCGGGACAGGGTCGATGGATACGCAGTATTTT.